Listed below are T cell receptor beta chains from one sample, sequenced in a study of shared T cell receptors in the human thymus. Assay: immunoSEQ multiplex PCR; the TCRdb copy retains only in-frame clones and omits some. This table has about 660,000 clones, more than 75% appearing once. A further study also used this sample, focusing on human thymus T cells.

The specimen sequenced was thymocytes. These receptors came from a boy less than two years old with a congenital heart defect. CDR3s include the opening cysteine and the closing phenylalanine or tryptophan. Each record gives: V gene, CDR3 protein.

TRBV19	CASSIDIGGGGNIQYF
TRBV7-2	CASSLGTGYEQYF
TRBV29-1	CSVEGQRRDTEAFF
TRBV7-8	CASSLAPFLRTEAFF
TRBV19	CASSIAAGWGEQYF
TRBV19	CASSTGPRAGSSYNEQFF
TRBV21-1	CASSKVVLAPSSYEQYF
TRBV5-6	CASSLGPGQETQYF
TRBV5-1	CASSLVPGTSGYNEQFF
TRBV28	CASSRTGRNTEAFF
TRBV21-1	CAVGGLYSSYEQYF
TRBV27	CASSPRASSNTGELFF
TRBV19	CASSRSGSAPYEQYF
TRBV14	CASSQGGRQGRETQYF
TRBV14	CASSQGGSPYNEQFF
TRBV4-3	CASSPYLTGTSGRASYNEQFF
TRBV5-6	CASSTGTGPYEQYF
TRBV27	CASSTSGLNEQFF
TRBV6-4	CASISAGDRAENQPQHF
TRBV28	CASSSRTGLTDTQYF
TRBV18	CASSRQAATPEKLFF
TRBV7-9	CASTIAGGISCNQAQYF
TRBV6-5	CASSQRSPNQPQHF
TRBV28	CASSSRQVHYGYTF
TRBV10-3	CAISLTGPLVNTEAFF
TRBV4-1	CASSQDWGVPTDTQYF
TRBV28	CASSLIGDRGSETQYF
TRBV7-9	CASSRGGTSGRPYNEQFF
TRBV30	CAWSLAGESNQPQHF
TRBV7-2	CASSLRETSGSASSYEQYF
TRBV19	CASSRQGSKGYTF
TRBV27	CASSSKTGEVHTIYF
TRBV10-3	CAIRGLAGGIDTQYF
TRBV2	CASTGGTYNEQFF
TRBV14	CASSQERLVGNNEQFF
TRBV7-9	CATSEGLAGPGAQYF